Presented here are 6 T cell receptor beta chains from one specimen sequenced in a study of CD4 T cells in relation to SARS-CoV-2 and coronaviruses. The unexposed donors gave CD4+ T cells in about 2011-2018, prior to COVID-19. Generated by immunoSEQ multiplex PCR, the TCRdb table keeps only in-frame clones and is missing some. This sample has about 59,000 clones, with about nine tenths found just once. The sequenced sample was memory CD4+ T cells from PBMCs. These TCRs come from a human donor in good health.

CDR3 sequence: CATSSRDRGTDTQYF. CDR3 DNA sequence: TGTGCCACCAGCAGCCGGGACAGGGGAACAGATACGCAGTATTTT. The chain has TRBV15 and TRBJ2-3, with 10 bases that match TRBD1. The germline V gene has CDR1 LNHNV and CDR2 YYDKDF (reference sequence). The V and J ends lost 3 bases and 3 bases, in that order; junction bases with no gene match: 3. This CDR3 has 15 amino acids.

CDR3 in amino acids: CASSQAAGGSTDTQYF. The CDR3 DNA follows: TGTGCCAGCAGCCAAGCGGCAGGGGGCAGCACAGATACGCAGTATTTT. The rearrangement links TRBV4-2 to TRBJ2-3; 8 bases match TRBD1. The germline V gene has CDR1 LGHNA and CDR2 YNFKEQ. The CDR3 has 16 amino acids. Losses at the gene ends were 1 base for V and 0 bases for J; bases not matched to a gene: 3.

V usage is TRBV7-8 and J usage is TRBJ2-7; TRBD2 aligns across 10 bases. The germline CDR1 and CDR2 sequences are SGHVS and FQNEAQ. V dropped 0 bases and J dropped 5; count of bases not matched to a gene: 10. This CDR3 spans 17 amino acids. The CDR3, as DNA: TGTGCCAGCAGCTTAGCGCGCCTAGCGGGAGCTGGCAACGAGCAGTACTTC. This translates into CASSLARLAGAGNEQYF. The variable domain in full, with the rest retrieved from reference TRBV7-8 and TRBJ2-7, is GAGVSQSPRYKVAKRGQDVALRCDPISGHVSLFWYQQALGQGPEFLTYFQNEAQLDKSGLPSDRFFAERPEGSVSTLKIQRTQQEDSAVYLCASSLARLAGAGNEQYFGPGTRLTVT.

The V and J genes are TRBV24-1 and TRBJ1-2, with 9 bases identical to TRBD1. The CDR3 sequence is 14 residues long. Germline-derived CDR1 and CDR2 are KGHDR and SFDVKD. V lost 3 bases to trimming and J lost 8 bases; unmatched junction nucleotides: 6. The CDR3 reads CATSDPGTGMGYTF. The CDR3 nucleotides are TGTGCCACCAGTGATCCCGGGACAGGGATGGGCTACACCTTC.

The chain links TRBV5-8 to TRBJ2-1, with 7 positions matching TRBD2. After removal of 2 bases from V and 3 bases from J, the junction contained 8 bases not matched to a gene. CDR3 size: 16 residues. The germline gives CDR1 SGHTS, CDR2 YDEGEE. Here the CDR3 reads CASSLGASGYYNEQFF. In nucleotides, the CDR3 is TGTGCCAGCAGCTTAGGGGCTAGCGGTTACTACAATGAGCAGTTCTTC.

V is TRBV3-1 (or the pseudogene TRBV3-2) and J is TRBJ1-1, with D maybe TRBD1 (5 bases). V lost 6 bases, J lost 10 bases, and 15 bases lay in between. This CDR3 has 12 amino acids. Germline V gives CDR1 LGHDT, CDR2 YNNKEL (reference sequence). The CDR3: CASSEGAGRAFF. The CDR3 DNA reads TGTGCCAGCAGTGAAGGGGCCGGCAGAGCTTTCTTT.